These 12 T cell receptor beta chains share one sample of origin, sequenced in a study of OX40 agonist ivuxolimab in advanced cancers. The protocol was immunoSEQ multiplex PCR, while the TCRdb copy is restricted to in-frame clones and leaves out a portion. Of 60,000 or so clones listed, around 85% are singletons. Sequences were derived from CD4+ or CD8+ T cells sorted from blood, sampled in a trial of the OX40 agonist ivuxolimab. The receptors were sampled from an adult with an advanced solid tumor such as melanoma, head and neck, liver or kidney cancer.

The table lists this clone with a count of one. The chain couples TRBV11-2 to TRBJ2-7; D not resolved. The germline gives CDR1 SGHAT, CDR2 FQNNGV. This CDR3 comprises 15 residues. Trimming shortened V by 8 bases and J by 2 bases, and 19 bases separated the two germline ends. The CDR3 loop is CASRESKVEPYEQYF. In nucleotides, the CDR3 is TGTGCCAGCCGCGAATCCAAAGTGGAACCCTACGAGCAGTACTTC.

The V gene is TRBV19, the J gene TRBJ2-7, with 9 bases aligning to TRBD1. Germline CDR1 and CDR2: LNHDA and SQIVND (reference sequence). There are 16 residues in the CDR3. With 0 bases clipped from V and 2 bases from J, the junction kept 5 bases outside the gene matches. CDR3 sequence reads: CASSIDLGTGTYEQYF. In DNA form, the CDR3 reads TGTGCCAGTAGTATAGATCTGGGGACAGGGACCTACGAGCAGTACTTC. The full variable domain, its missing parts supplied by reference TRBV19 and TRBJ2-7, is DGGITQSPKYLFRKEGQNVTLSCEQNLNHDAMYWYRQDPGQGLRLIYYSQIVNDFQKGDIAEGYSVSREKKESFPLTVTSAQKNPTAFYLCASSIDLGTGTYEQYFGPGTRLTVT.

This chain joins TRBV27 and TRBJ2-7; TRBD1 agrees at 9 bases. CDR1 is MNHEY, CDR2 SMNVEV, per germline (reference sequence). CDR3 length: 14 amino acids. V lost 8 bases to trimming and J lost 3 bases; unmatched junction nucleotides: 8. This chain's CDR3 is CASSPGQGFYEQYF. CDR3 in DNA: TGTGCCAGCTCACCGGGACAGGGCTTCTACGAGCAGTACTTC.

This sequence joins TRBV11-2 and TRBJ2-3; 7 nucleotides agree with TRBD2. After removal of 0 bases from V and 4 bases from J, the junction contained 4 bases not matched to a gene. In germline, CDR1 is SGHAT, CDR2 FQNNGV. This CDR3 is built from 15 residues. CDR3 sequence reads: CASSLDGRGSDTQYF. The CDR3 DNA is TGTGCCAGCAGCTTAGATGGGCGGGGGTCAGATACGCAGTATTTT.

V usage is TRBV28 and J usage is TRBJ2-5; 8 bases are shared with TRBD1. The end of the DNA is better explained by TRBJ2-7, so the J call may be wrong. Looked up from germline, CDR1 is MDHEN and CDR2 is SYDVKM. This CDR3 region has 17 residues. CDR3 sequence reads: CASSLDGVGTGSDEQYF. The CDR3 region has the DNA TGTGCCAGCAGTTTAGACGGGGTTGGGACAGGCTCTGACGAGCAGTACTTC.

The genes are TRBV29-1 and TRBJ2-6; D gene ambiguous. This CDR3 region has 12 residues. Germline V gene sequence: CDR1 SQVTM, CDR2 ANQGSEA. V was shortened by 6 bases and J by 0 bases, with 3 bases between the two germline ends. CDR3 sequence: CSVVSGANVLTF. Here the CDR3 DNA reads TGCAGCGTGGTCTCTGGGGCCAACGTCCTGACTTTC.

The chain recombines TRBV11-2 with TRBJ1-3, with unresolved D. Germline CDR1 SGHAT, CDR2 FQNNGV. V dropped 3 bases and J dropped 7 bases, with 4 bases sitting between them. The CDR3 runs to 11 residues. The CDR3 region is CASSLTNTIYF. CDR3 DNA sequence: TGTGCCAGCAGCTTGACGAACACCATATATTTT.

J is TRBJ2-7 and V is TRBV9; 8 bases match TRBD1. The germline CDR1 and CDR2 sequences are SGDLS and YYNGEE. There are 14 residues in the CDR3. With V trimmed by 4 bases and J by 2 bases, 5 bases remained unmatched. This CDR3 is CASSPTGAPYEQYF. Written as DNA, the CDR3 is TGTGCCAGCAGCCCGACAGGGGCCCCCTACGAGCAGTACTTC.

The chain has TRBV7-3 and TRBJ2-5; D could derive from TRBD1 or TRBD2 (6 bases each). From germline, CDR1 is SGHTA and CDR2 FQGTGA. Trimming took off 4 bases at V and 5 bases at J, with 14 bases between the two ends. This CDR3 has 14 residues. CDR3 nucleotides: TGTGCCAGCAGCTCCCTGGGGGGCCGGGAGACCCAGTACTTC. It is translated as CASSSLGGRETQYF.

The V call is TRBV5-5, the J call TRBJ1-1; the D gene is possibly TRBD1 (5 bases). Germline V lookup: CDR1 SGHKS, CDR2 YYEKEE (reference sequence). There are 14 residues in the CDR3. Trimming took off 6 bases at V and 0 bases at J, with 12 bases between the two ends. The CDR3 coding sequence is TGTGCCAGCACTTGGACAAGTTTGAACACTGAAGCTTTCTTT. Translated, it gives CASTWTSLNTEAFF.

This chain links TRBV13 with TRBJ2-3; possible D gene TRBD2, 6 bases. CDR3 length: 14 amino acids. V was trimmed by 5 bases and J by 5 bases, leaving 14 bases between them. Germline CDR1 is PRHDT and CDR2 is FYEKMQ (reference sequence). The CDR3 DNA sequence: TGTGCCAGCAGCCCTGGGGCTAGCGAAGATACGCAGTATTTT. Its protein product is CASSPGASEDTQYF. Combining the CDR3 with reference TRBV13 and TRBJ2-3 gives the whole variable domain AAGVIQSPRHLIKEKRETATLKCYPIPRHDTVYWYQQGPGQDPQFLISFYEKMQSDKGSIPDRFSAQQFSDYHSELNMSSLELGDSALYFCASSPGASEDTQYFGPGTRLTVL.

The CDR3 protein is CASSYSSPDTQYF. CDR3 DNA sequence: TGTGCCAGCAGTTACTCGAGTCCAGATACGCAGTATTTT. The chain carries TRBV6-6 and TRBJ2-3; D is undetermined. CDR1 is MNHNY and CDR2 is SVGAGI in the germline V gene (reference sequence). Trimming shortened V by 0 bases and J by 4 bases, and 5 bases separated the two germline ends. This CDR3 is 13 amino acids long.